These 15 T cell receptor beta chains originate from one sample sequenced in a study of cytomegalovirus exposure and HLA in healthy donors. Repertoires were generated with immunoSEQ multiplex PCR, while TCRdb's copy carries only in-frame clones and drops some. The table includes fewer than 350,000 clones, approximately 87% detected once. Sequencing was carried out using PBMCs. Source of these receptors: a woman aged 18-29 years in good health and CMV-seronegative.

In DNA form, the CDR3 reads TGTGCCAGCAGCGTGACAGGGGGCACCGGGGAGCTGTTTTTT. This translates into CASSVTGGTGELFF. This chain connects TRBV9 to TRBJ2-2; 9 nucleotides agree with TRBD1. The CDR3 is 14 residues long. Germline V lookup: CDR1 SGDLS, CDR2 YYNGEE. The V and J ends lost 2 bases and 4 bases, in that order; junction bases with no gene match: 0.

The chain carries TRBV12-5 and TRBJ1-5, with 8 bases lining up with TRBD1. Germline CDR1 reads LGHNT; CDR2 reads FRNRAP. Trimming removed 11 bases from V and 5 bases from J; junction bases left unmatched: 11. This CDR3 has 14 residues. As DNA, the CDR3 is TGTGCTTCAACGACAGGGGTGACAGATCAGCCCCAGCATTTT. It encodes CASTTGVTDQPQHF. Based on the CDR3 plus reference TRBV12-5 and TRBJ1-5, the full variable domain is DARVTQTPRHKVTEMGQEVTMRCQPILGHNTVFWYRQTMMQGLELLAYFRNRAPLDDSGMPKDRFSAEMPDATLATLKIQPSEPRDSAVYFCASTTGVTDQPQHFGDGTRLSIL.

This chain links TRBV19 with TRBJ2-3; D may be TRBD2 (6 bases). The CDR3 runs to 16 residues. Germline CDR1 reads LNHDA; CDR2 reads SQIVND (reference sequence). Trimming took off 11 bases at V and 2 bases at J, with 23 bases between the two ends. The CDR3 DNA is TGTGCCCCAGCGGAGGGAAAGACTATACACACAGATACGCAGTATTTT. Translating it yields CAPAEGKTIHTDTQYF.

The count of this clone is one. V is TRBV5-1 and J is TRBJ2-7; 7 bases map to TRBD2. Germline V gene sequence: CDR1 SGHRS, CDR2 YFSETQ. The CDR3 runs 15 residues. The V gene end was trimmed by 0 bases and the J gene end by 2 bases; junction bases not matched to a gene: 5. The CDR3 sequence is CASSLGGGVTYEQYF. DNA for the CDR3: TGCGCCAGCAGCTTGGGCGGGGGTGTTACCTACGAGCAGTACTTC.

The chain employs TRBV6-6 and TRBJ2-1; possibly TRBD2 for D (6 bases). Trimming took 6 bases from V and 9 from J, leaving 12 bases between them. The CDR3 is made up of 12 amino acids. Germline CDR1 and CDR2: MNHNY and SVGAGI (reference sequence). CDR3 protein: CASRPRETEQFF. CDR3 sequence (DNA): TGTGCCAGCAGGCCCCGGGAGACTGAGCAGTTCTTC.

This chain connects TRBV28 to TRBJ1-2, with D possibly matching TRBD1 (5 bases). This CDR3 has 14 amino acids. The germline V gene has CDR1 MDHEN and CDR2 SYDVKM. The V gene lost 4 bases and the J gene lost 4 bases, with 13 bases spanning the gap. The CDR3 DNA sequence: TGTGCCAGCAGTTCGAAAAGGGGAACCTATGGCTACACCTTC. Translated, it gives CASSSKRGTYGYTF.

This clone was picked up a small number of times. The rearrangement uses TRBV29-1 and TRBJ1-3; tentative D call: TRBD1 (5 bases). Trimming took off 6 bases at V and 0 bases at J, with 9 bases between the two ends. The CDR3 loop spans 13 amino acids. The germline V gene encodes CDR1 SQVTM and CDR2 ANQGSEA. The CDR3 reads CSVAGLSGNTIYF. The CDR3 region has the DNA TGCAGCGTGGCGGGGCTCTCTGGAAACACCATATATTTT.

J is TRBJ2-5 and V is TRBV28; tentative D call: TRBD2 (5 bases). From germline, CDR1 is MDHEN and CDR2 SYDVKM. The CDR3 consists of 12 residues. Trimming shortened V by 5 bases and J by 7 bases, and 11 bases separated the two germline ends. CDR3 sequence: CASSPRRSTQYF. CDR3 nucleotide sequence: TGTGCCAGCAGTCCCCGGAGGTCGACCCAGTACTTC.

In this sample, this clone turned up once. The rearrangement uses TRBV6-1 and TRBJ1-2, with TRBD1 matching 8 bases. Germline assignment: CDR1 MNHNS and CDR2 SASEGT. The V gene end was trimmed by 2 bases and the J gene end by 4 bases; junction bases not matched to a gene: 6. The CDR3 length is 15 residues. The CDR3 loop reads CASSENPTGAYGYTF. The CDR3 DNA is TGTGCCAGCAGTGAAAACCCGACAGGGGCCTATGGCTACACCTTC.

The chain has TRBV6-5 and TRBJ2-5; 7 bases align to TRBD1. This CDR3 region has 15 residues. V gave up 0 bases and J gave up 2 bases; unmatched junction bases: 3. Looked up from germline, CDR1 is MNHEY and CDR2 is SVGAGI. The CDR3 sequence is CASSYSGTAQETQYF. The CDR3 DNA reads TGTGCCAGCAGTTACTCCGGGACAGCTCAAGAGACCCAGTACTTC.

Comment on this clone: A read error may produce the germline difference seen at one junction end. The chain recombines TRBV7-7 with TRBJ2-5; D might be TRBD1 or TRBD2, each matching 6 bases. This CDR3 contains 14 residues. CDR1 SSHAT and CDR2 FNYEAQ come from the germline V gene (reference sequence). This CDR3 is CASSLADSKETQYF. CDR3 DNA sequence: TGTGCTAGCAGCTTAGCGGACAGTAAAGAGACCCAGTACTTC.

This sequence joins TRBV15 and TRBJ2-7; 7 bases match TRBD1. The junction had 4 bases not matched to a gene; V was cut back by 6 bases and J by 2 bases. The CDR3 is 13 amino acids. Germline-derived CDR1 and CDR2 are LNHNV and YYDKDF (reference sequence). The CDR3 loop is CATRAGGAYEQYF. As DNA, the CDR3 is TGTGCCACCAGGGCAGGGGGTGCCTACGAGCAGTACTTC.

J is TRBJ1-2 and V is TRBV7-9, with 8 bases that match TRBD1. V trimming: 5 bases; J trimming: 6 bases; junction bases outside the gene matches: 11. The CDR3 spans 15 residues. Germline V gives CDR1 SEHNR, CDR2 FQNEAQ (reference sequence). CDR3 in DNA: TGTGCCAGCAGCAAGGGCAAGACAGGGGTCGATGGCTACACCTTC. It is translated as CASSKGKTGVDGYTF.

V usage is TRBV19 and J usage is TRBJ2-7; 11 bases are a match to TRBD2. The germline V gene has CDR1 LNHDA and CDR2 SQIVND (reference sequence). The J segment lost 4 bases and the V segment lost 5 bases, leaving 7 bases of the junction unmatched. The CDR3 covers 15 residues. This CDR3 is CASSPTSGGGYEQYF. CDR3 sequence (DNA): TGTGCCAGTAGTCCTACTAGCGGGGGTGGATACGAGCAGTACTTC.

The V gene is TRBV6-5, the J gene TRBJ2-7; 7 bases map to TRBD1. The length of the CDR3 is 15 residues. Per the germline V gene, CDR1 is MNHEY and CDR2 is SVGAGI. Trimming took 0 bases from V and 7 from J; bases not matched to a gene: 9. Here the CDR3 reads CASSYSDRETEEQYF. In DNA form, the CDR3 reads TGTGCCAGCAGTTACTCCGACAGGGAGACGGAAGAGCAGTACTTC.